Below are 8 T cell receptor beta chains sequenced from a single sample in a study of tumor-infiltrating lymphocytes in primary liver carcinoma. Without any cell sorting, about 18-30 mg of bulk tissue yielded co-extracted RNA and DNA. cDNA specific to TCR beta was made from approximately 0.55 ug of total RNA, with a constant-region primer employed for priming. Sequencing libraries for TCR beta derived from three nested multiplex PCR rounds that used slightly modified ARM-PCR. Researchers ran the first two PCR rounds for approximately 10 cycles each with TRBV1-TRBV30 forward primers and a C-beta reverse primer. TCRdb analysed the multiplex PCR reads with MiXCR anew, one entry per CDR3 protein. Of 90,000 to 150,000 distinct CDR3 sequences listed, around two thirds are singletons. The specimen was liver tumor tissue from sampling region 1. As to subset: tumor region T1, superior pole. Source of these receptors: a woman in her fifties or sixties with primary liver carcinoma and hepatitis B virus infection.

This clonotype was detected a few times. This sequence joins TRBV6-4 and TRBJ2-5; D possibly uses TRBD1 or TRBD2 (6 bases each). Germline values: CDR1 MRHNA, CDR2 SNTAGT. V was trimmed by 6 bases and J by 0 bases, leaving 20 bases between them. CDR3 size: 17 residues. The CDR3 DNA reads TGTGCCAGCAGCAGTAAACTAGCTAAGGGGGACCAAGAGACCCAGTACTTC. This gives the protein CASSSKLAKGDQETQYF.

This clonotype was seen many times. This chain links TRBV7-8 with TRBJ2-4; D is ambiguous. V shed 1 base and J shed 1 base, with 5 bases lying between them. Looked up from germline, CDR1 is SGHVS and CDR2 is FQNEAQ. The CDR3 covers 14 residues. The CDR3, as DNA: TGTGCCAGCAGCTTAGAGAGGGCCAAAAACATTCAGTACTTC. Its protein is CASSLERAKNIQYF.

The table lists this clonotype with a count of one. This may stem from a read error, because a much larger clone lies one nucleotide away. The CDR3: CASSEGGSQPQHF. The CDR3, as DNA: TGTGCCAGCAGTGAAGGCGGCAGTCAGCCCCAGCATTTT. The chain recombines TRBV6-1 with TRBJ1-5; no definite D call. This CDR3 has 13 amino acids. The germline V and J ends were trimmed by 1 base and 6 bases, with 7 bases remaining between them. Germline V gene data show CDR1 as MNHNS and CDR2 as SASEGT.

This clonotype was seen only a few times. A read error may be the cause here, since a much bigger clone is one base away. This chain links TRBV29-1 with TRBJ2-7; D perhaps matches TRBD2 (6 bases). The CDR3 covers 12 residues. CDR1 is SQVTM and CDR2 is ANQGSEA in the germline V gene. The CDR3 loop is CNVSPTGDEQYF. In DNA form, the CDR3 reads TGCAACGTTAGTCCCACGGGGGACGAGCAGTACTTC.

On this clonotype: This sequence may be a read error, since a much larger clone differs from it by one base. The chain carries TRBV29-1 and TRBJ2-1; 7 nucleotides line up with TRBD2. CDR3 size: 15 residues. CDR1 and CDR2 (germline): SQVTM, ANQGSEA. DNA of the CDR3: TGCAGCGTTGAGGCTAGCGGAAGCTCCTACAATGAGCAGTCCTTC. It encodes CSVEASGSSYNEQSF.

Worth noting for this clonotype: One base away lies a much larger clone, so this may be a sequencing read error. The chain recombines TRBV10-2 with TRBJ1-5, with D perhaps TRBD1 (5 bases). CDR3 size: 16 residues. Germline V gives CDR1 WSHSY, CDR2 SAAADI. CDR3 residues: CASSAGSGRHNQPQDF. The CDR3 DNA follows: TGCGCCAGCAGTGCGGGTTCAGGGAGGCACAATCAGCCCCAGGATTTT.

The chain joins TRBV7-6 to TRBJ2-6; no clear D. Trimming shortened V by 0 bases and J by 0 bases, and 9 bases separated the two germline ends. This CDR3 has 17 residues. Germline CDR1 reads SGHVS; CDR2 reads FNYEAQ. The CDR3 sequence: CASSLARQASGANVLTF. The CDR3 DNA reads as TGTGCCAGCAGCTTAGCGCGGCAGGCCTCTGGGGCCAACGTCCTGACTTTC.

Ten or more counts support this clonotype. The chain recombines TRBV11-2 with TRBJ1-3, with D perhaps TRBD1 (5 bases). Germline V lookup: CDR1 SGHAT, CDR2 FQNNGV. This CDR3 region has 17 residues. Trimming took off 3 bases at V and 4 bases at J, with 19 bases between the two ends. The CDR3 reads CASSFNPQAGRGNTIYF. The DNA for the CDR3 is TGTGCCAGCAGCTTTAACCCACAGGCCGGGCGCGGAAACACCATATATTTT.